Listed below are T cell receptor beta chains from one sample, sequenced in a study of blood T cell repertoires in COVID-19. Data came from immunoSEQ multiplex PCR; TCRdb stores just in-frame clones and leaves some out. The profile shows about 500,000 clones, about 88% of them singletons. Sequenced material: peripheral blood. All receptors derive from a woman aged 45 to 65 with COVID-19, enrolled during active disease. CDR3s include the opening cysteine and the closing phenylalanine or tryptophan. A D gene is named only where the DNA matches it firmly. The size of a clone is reported for some rows only, either as once, few or many, or as a class for expanded clones.

j_call	clone_size	d_call	v_call	cdr3_nt	cdr3_aa
TRBJ1-1	.	.	TRBV6-6	TGTGCCAGCAGTCTCTCGGGGGGGGGCCCTATGAACACTGAAGCTTTCTTT	CASSLSGGGPMNTEAFF
TRBJ2-3	.	TRBD2	TRBV11-3	TGTGCCAGCAGCCCCGGGACTAGCCCCACAGATACGCAGTATTTT	CASSPGTSPTDTQYF
TRBJ2-7	.	.	TRBV10-3	TGTGCCATCAGCACAAACCAGGAAATCGAGCAGTACTTC	CAISTNQEIEQYF
TRBJ2-7	.	.	TRBV10-2	TGCGCCAGCAGTGATTATCGCGAGCAGTACTTC	CASSDYREQYF
TRBJ2-1	.	.	TRBV5-4	TGTGCCAGCAGCTTACCGGGACTCGCAGGGTCCAATGAGCAGTTCTTC	CASSLPGLAGSNEQFF
TRBJ1-2	.	.	TRBV28	TGTGCCAGCAGTTTGGGTCGGAGTAACTATGGCTACACCTTC	CASSLGRSNYGYTF
TRBJ2-7	.	.	TRBV4-1	TGCGCCAGCAGCCGACAGTTATTTACCTACGAGCAGTACTTC	CASSRQLFTYEQYF
TRBJ1-3	.	TRBD1	TRBV2	TGTGCCAGCAGCCGGGACAGGGGCTCTGGAAACACCATATATTTT	CASSRDRGSGNTIYF
TRBJ1-6	.	TRBD1	TRBV19	TGTGCCAGTAGTTACGGGACAGACTATGGATCACCCCTCCACTTT	CASSYGTDYGSPLHF
TRBJ2-3	.	TRBD2	TRBV7-6	TGTGCCAGCAGCTTAGTCGGGGTAGCGGGGGGGCGCACAGATACGCAGTATTTT	CASSLVGVAGGRTDTQYF
TRBJ2-3	.	.	TRBV2	TGTGCCAGCAGTTTCGGCAGGGCGAGCCTAGATACGCAGTATTTT	CASSFGRASLDTQYF
TRBJ1-5	once	.	TRBV19	TGTGCCAGTAGCACCCCCGGCGGACAGTTTTATAGCAATCAGCCCCAGCATTTT	CASSTPGGQFYSNQPQHF
TRBJ1-2	.	.	TRBV3-1/TRBV3-2	TGTGCCAGCAGCCAAGATCCCTTGACAGGCTCGAGGTACACCTTC	CASSQDPLTGSRYTF